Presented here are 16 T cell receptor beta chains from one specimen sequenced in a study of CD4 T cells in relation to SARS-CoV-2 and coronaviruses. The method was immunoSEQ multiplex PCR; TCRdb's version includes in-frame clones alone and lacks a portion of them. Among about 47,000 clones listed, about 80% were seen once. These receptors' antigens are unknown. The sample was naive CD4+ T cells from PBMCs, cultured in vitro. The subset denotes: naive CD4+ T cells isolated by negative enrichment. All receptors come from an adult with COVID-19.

The CDR3 region is CASSSQVIAVYEQYF. The DNA for the CDR3 is TGTGCCAGCAGTTCACAAGTCATAGCGGTCTACGAGCAGTACTTC. The chain combines TRBV28 with TRBJ2-7; D may be TRBD2 (6 bases). The CDR3 runs to 15 residues. CDR1 is MDHEN and CDR2 is SYDVKM in the germline V gene. Trimming removed 4 bases from V and 3 bases from J, with 16 bases in between.

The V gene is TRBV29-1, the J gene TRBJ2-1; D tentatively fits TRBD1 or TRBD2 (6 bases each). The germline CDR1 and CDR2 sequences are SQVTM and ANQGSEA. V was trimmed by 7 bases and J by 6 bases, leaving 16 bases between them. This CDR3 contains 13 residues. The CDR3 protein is CSAGAGWGNEQFF. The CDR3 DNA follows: TGCAGCGCGGGGGCGGGATGGGGCAATGAGCAGTTCTTC.

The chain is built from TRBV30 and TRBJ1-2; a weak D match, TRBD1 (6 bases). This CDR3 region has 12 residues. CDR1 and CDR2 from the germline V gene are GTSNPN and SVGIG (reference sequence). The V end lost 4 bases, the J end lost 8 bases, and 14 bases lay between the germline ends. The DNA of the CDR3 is TGTGCCTGGACGGGGGGGCGCGAGGGCTACACCTTC. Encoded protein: CAWTGGREGYTF.

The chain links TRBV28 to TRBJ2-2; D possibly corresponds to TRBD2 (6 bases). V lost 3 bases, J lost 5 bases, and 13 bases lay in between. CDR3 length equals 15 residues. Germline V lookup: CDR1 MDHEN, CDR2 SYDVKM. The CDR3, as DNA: TGTGCCAGCAGTTTTCCTGGCGGGGCAACCGGGGAGCTGTTTTTT. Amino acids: CASSFPGGATGELFF.

DNA for the CDR3: TGTGCCAGCAGTCGGATCGCGGGGCACGGGGAGCTGTTTTTT. This codes for CASSRIAGHGELFF. The chain carries TRBV6-5 and TRBJ2-2; D is perhaps TRBD2 (6 bases). There are 14 residues in the CDR3. V was cut by 5 bases and J by 7 bases, with 14 bases left in between. The germline V gene has CDR1 MNHEY and CDR2 SVGAGI.

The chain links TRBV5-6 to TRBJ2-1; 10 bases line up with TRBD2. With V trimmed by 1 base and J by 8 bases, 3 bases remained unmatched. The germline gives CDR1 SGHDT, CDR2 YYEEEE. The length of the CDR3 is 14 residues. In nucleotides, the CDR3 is TGTGCCAGCAGCTTGCTAGCGGGAGCGGATGAGCAGTTCTTC. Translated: CASSLLAGADEQFF. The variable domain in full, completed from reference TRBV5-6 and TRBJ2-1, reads DAGVTQSPTHLIKTRGQQVTLRCSPKSGHDTVSWYQQALGQGPQFIFQYYEEEERQRGNFPDRFSGHQFPNYSSELNVNALLLGDSALYLCASSLLAGADEQFFGPGTRLTVL.

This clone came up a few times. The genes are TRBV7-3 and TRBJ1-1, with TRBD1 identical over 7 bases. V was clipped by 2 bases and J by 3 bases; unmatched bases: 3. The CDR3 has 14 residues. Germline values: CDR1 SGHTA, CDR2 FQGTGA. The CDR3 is CASSLSGTDTEAFF. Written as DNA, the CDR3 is TGTGCCAGCAGCTTATCCGGGACAGACACTGAAGCTTTCTTT. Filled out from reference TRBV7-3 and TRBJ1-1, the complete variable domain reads GAGVSQTPSNKVTEKGKYVELRCDPISGHTALYWYRQSLGQGPEFLIYFQGTGAADDSGLPNDRFFAVRPEGSVSTLKIQRTERGDSAVYLCASSLSGTDTEAFFGQGTRLTVV.

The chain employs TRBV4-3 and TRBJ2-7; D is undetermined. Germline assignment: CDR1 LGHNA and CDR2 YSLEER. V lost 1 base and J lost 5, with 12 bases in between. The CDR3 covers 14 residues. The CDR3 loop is CASSQGAFMDEQYF. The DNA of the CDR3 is TGCGCCAGCAGCCAAGGGGCTTTTATGGACGAGCAGTACTTC.

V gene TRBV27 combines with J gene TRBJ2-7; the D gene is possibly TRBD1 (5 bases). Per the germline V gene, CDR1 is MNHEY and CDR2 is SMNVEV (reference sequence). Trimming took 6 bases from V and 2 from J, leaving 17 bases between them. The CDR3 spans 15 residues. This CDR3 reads CASSTTILGAYEQYF. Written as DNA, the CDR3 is TGTGCCAGCAGCACGACCATCCTAGGGGCCTACGAGCAGTACTTC.

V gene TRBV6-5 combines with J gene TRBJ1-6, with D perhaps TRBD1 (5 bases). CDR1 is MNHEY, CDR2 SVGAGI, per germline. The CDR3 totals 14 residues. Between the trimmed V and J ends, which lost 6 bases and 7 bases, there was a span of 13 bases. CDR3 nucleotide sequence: TGTGCCAGCAGACGGACAACGCAAAATTCACCCCTCCACTTT. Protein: CASRRTTQNSPLHF.

The CDR3 bases are TGTGCCGGTCAATTCACGGGAGGTGGAGGAGAGACCCAGTACTTC. Protein sequence: CAGQFTGGGGETQYF. The chain is built from TRBV5-5 and TRBJ2-5, with 7 bases lining up with TRBD2. The CDR3 has 15 residues. Per the germline V gene, CDR1 is SGHKS and CDR2 is YYEKEE (reference sequence). Trimming cost V 10 bases and J 4 bases; bases outside gene matches: 16.

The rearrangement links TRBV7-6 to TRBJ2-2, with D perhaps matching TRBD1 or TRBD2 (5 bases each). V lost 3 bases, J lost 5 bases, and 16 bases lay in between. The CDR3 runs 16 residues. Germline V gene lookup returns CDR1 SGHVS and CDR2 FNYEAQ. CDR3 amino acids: CASSFSGTSVTGELFF. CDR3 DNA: TGTGCCAGCAGCTTTTCGGGGACGAGCGTTACCGGGGAGCTGTTTTTT.

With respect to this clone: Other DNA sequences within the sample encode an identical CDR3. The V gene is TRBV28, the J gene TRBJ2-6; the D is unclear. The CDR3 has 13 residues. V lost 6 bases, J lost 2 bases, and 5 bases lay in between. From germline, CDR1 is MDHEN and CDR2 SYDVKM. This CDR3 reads CASSLPGANVLTF. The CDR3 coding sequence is TGTGCCAGCAGCTTACCTGGGGCCAACGTCCTGACTTTC.

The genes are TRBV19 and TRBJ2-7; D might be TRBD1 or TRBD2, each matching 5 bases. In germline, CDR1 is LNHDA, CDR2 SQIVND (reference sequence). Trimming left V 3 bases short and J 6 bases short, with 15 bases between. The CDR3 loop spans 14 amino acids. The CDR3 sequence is CASSIRSGTLEQYF. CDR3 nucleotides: TGTGCCAGTAGTATTCGTTCCGGGACCCTCGAGCAGTACTTC.

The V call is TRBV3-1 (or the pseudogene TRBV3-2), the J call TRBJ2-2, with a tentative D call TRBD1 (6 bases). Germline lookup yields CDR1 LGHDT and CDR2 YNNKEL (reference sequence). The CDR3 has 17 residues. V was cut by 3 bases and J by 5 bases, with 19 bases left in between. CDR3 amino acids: CASSHAQGWLRTGELFF. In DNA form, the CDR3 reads TGTGCCAGCAGCCACGCACAGGGTTGGTTACGAACCGGGGAGCTGTTTTTT.

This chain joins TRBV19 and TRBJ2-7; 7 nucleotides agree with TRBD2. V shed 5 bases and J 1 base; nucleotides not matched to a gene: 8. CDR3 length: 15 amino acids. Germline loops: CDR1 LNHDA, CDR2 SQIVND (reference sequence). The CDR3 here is CASSSSSGVSYEQYF. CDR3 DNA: TGTGCCAGTAGTTCCTCGAGCGGGGTTTCCTACGAGCAGTACTTC.